The 20 T cell receptor beta chains presented below share a single source sample, sequenced in a study of CD8+ T cells in alopecia areata. The treatment: oral pan-JAK inhibitor, 5-10 mg twice daily. In each case, RNA was isolated and then reverse transcribed into cDNA as the sequencing template. Clones were sequenced by immunoSEQ multiplex PCR, and TCRdb holds only the in-frame ones, with some missing. The table shows about 64,000 clones, with around 46% occurring only once. Sequencing was performed on CD8+ T cells sorted from blood, taken at approximately week 37, from a patient treated with tofacitinib. The receptors were gathered from a human donor with alopecia areata.

As to this clone: Germline and junction disagree at one end, which may indicate a read error. This chain uses TRBV6-4 with TRBJ2-3; perhaps TRBD1 as D (5 bases). The CDR3 runs 14 residues. Germline CDR1 and CDR2: MRHNA and SNTAGT. In DNA form, the CDR3 reads TGTGCCATCAGTGAGGAGAGACAGACAGATACGCAGTATTTT. Encoded protein: CAISEERQTDTQYF.

The chain is built from TRBV10-3 and TRBJ2-7; D possibly corresponds to TRBD2 (7 bases). The germline V gene encodes CDR1 ENHRY and CDR2 SYGVKD. V was clipped by 6 bases and J by 2 bases, with 11 bases between them. The length of the CDR3 is 13 residues. The CDR3 bases are TGTGCCATCAGCGGCGGGGGCACCTACGAGCAGTACTTC. Residues: CAISGGGTYEQYF.

This clone was detected a few times. V is TRBV5-1 and J is TRBJ2-7; the D is unclear. V shed 0 bases and J shed 1 base, with 17 bases lying between them. In germline, CDR1 is SGHRS, CDR2 YFSETQ. This CDR3 contains 17 residues. The CDR3 nucleotides read TGCGCCAGCAGCTTGGCCGGCCAACTCAACCCATCCTACGAGCAGTACTTC. As protein: CASSLAGQLNPSYEQYF.

This chain connects TRBV5-1 to TRBJ1-2; 7 bases are shared with TRBD1. V lost 5 bases to trimming and J lost 4 bases; unmatched junction nucleotides: 17. Germline assignment: CDR1 SGHRS and CDR2 YFSETQ. This CDR3 is built from 17 residues. CDR3: CASRVLSSGQSFYGYTF. CDR3 coding DNA: TGCGCCAGCAGGGTGCTCTCTTCGGGACAGAGTTTCTATGGCTACACCTTC.

There are a few counts of this clone. The chain combines TRBV4-2 with TRBJ1-1; D not resolved. The CDR3 loop spans 13 amino acids. V was pared by 3 bases and J by 6 bases, with 11 bases between. Germline-derived CDR1 and CDR2 are LGHNA and YNFKEQ. The CDR3 nucleotides read TGTGCCAGCAGCCAGCCAGTAGACGCTGAAGCTTTCTTT. Protein product: CASSQPVDAEAFF.

The chain is built from TRBV25-1 and TRBJ1-5; D remains ambiguous. The CDR3 contains 18 residues. Trimming stripped 1 base from V and 5 bases from J, with 21 bases between. CDR1 and CDR2 from the germline V gene are MGHDK and SYGVNS. The CDR3 region is CASSEFSQETPKDQPQHF. In nucleotides, the CDR3 is TGTGCCAGCAGTGAATTTAGCCAGGAAACCCCTAAAGATCAGCCCCAGCATTTT.

Ten or more counts support this clone. The V call is TRBV7-3, the J call TRBJ2-7; possibly TRBD1 for D (5 bases). This CDR3 is 14 amino acids long. Germline V gene lookup returns CDR1 SGHTA and CDR2 FQGTGA. V lost 3 bases and J 2 bases, leaving 11 bases between the germline ends. In nucleotides, the CDR3 is TGTGCCAGCAGCTTGGGAACAGGACCCTACGAGCAGTACTTC. Amino acid sequence: CASSLGTGPYEQYF. Supplemented by reference TRBV7-3 and TRBJ2-7, the full variable domain reads GAGVSQTPSNKVTEKGKYVELRCDPISGHTALYWYRQSLGQGPEFLIYFQGTGAADDSGLPNDRFFAVRPEGSVSTLKIQRTERGDSAVYLCASSLGTGPYEQYFGPGTRLTVT.

This chain links TRBV6-4 with TRBJ2-3; D is tentatively TRBD1 or TRBD2 (5 bases each). With 6 bases removed from V and 4 bases from J, the gap between germline ends came to 14 bases. The germline gives CDR1 MRHNA, CDR2 SNTAGT. The CDR3 is 14 amino acids. CDR3 loop: CASSLGESADTQYF. CDR3 in DNA: TGTGCCAGCAGCCTGGGGGAGTCGGCAGATACGCAGTATTTT.

This chain connects TRBV7-9 to TRBJ2-5; D is ambiguous. Germline V lookup: CDR1 SEHNR, CDR2 FQNEAQ (reference sequence). V gave up 5 bases and J gave up 4 bases, with 8 bases separating them. The CDR3 totals 12 residues. CDR3 coding DNA: TGTGCCAGCAGCCACCTACGAGAGACCCAGTACTTC. Protein: CASSHLRETQYF.

This clone was counted once. V gene TRBV7-3 combines with J gene TRBJ1-1; no firm D call. V lost 3 bases, J lost 0 bases, and 11 bases lay in between. Germline-derived CDR1 and CDR2 are SGHTA and FQGTGA. There are 15 residues in the CDR3. In DNA, the CDR3 is TGTGCCAGCAGCTTGGCCGGGAAAATGAACACTGAAGCTTTCTTT. It encodes CASSLAGKMNTEAFF.

The chain has TRBV7-9 and TRBJ2-7; D is unresolved. The V and J ends lost 3 bases and 1 base respectively, with 4 bases between them. Germline V gene lookup returns CDR1 SEHNR and CDR2 FQNEAQ (reference sequence). This CDR3 spans 12 amino acids. CDR3 region: CASSFRSYEQYF. As DNA, the CDR3 is TGTGCCAGCAGCTTTAGGTCCTACGAGCAGTACTTC.

This chain joins TRBV30 and TRBJ1-1; no definite D call. The CDR3 contains 14 residues. In germline, CDR1 is GTSNPN, CDR2 SVGIG (reference sequence). Between the trimmed V and J ends, which lost 3 bases and 3 bases, there was a span of 14 bases. CDR3: CAWSSYLIDTEAFF. CDR3 in DNA: TGTGCCTGGAGCTCCTACCTTATTGACACTGAAGCTTTCTTT. Drawing the rest from reference TRBV30 and TRBJ1-1, the complete variable domain is SQTIHQWPATLVQPVGSPLSLECTVEGTSNPNLYWYRQAAGRGLQLLFYSVGIGQISSEVPQNLSASRPQDRQFILSSKKLLLSDSGFYLCAWSSYLIDTEAFFGQGTRLTVV.

This clone was detected only a few times. CDR3 nucleotide sequence: TGTGCCAGCAGGAGGGGGACAGATACGCAGTATTTT. Translated: CASRRGTDTQYF. This sequence joins TRBV27 and TRBJ2-3; a weak D match, TRBD1 (6 bases). From germline, CDR1 is MNHEY and CDR2 SMNVEV (reference sequence). Trimming pared 6 bases from V and 3 bases from J, leaving 7 bases between. The CDR3 is made up of 12 amino acids.

This clone has more than one count but fewer than ten. The genes are TRBV6-1 and TRBJ2-1, with 7 bases lining up with TRBD2. This CDR3 comprises 15 residues. CDR1 MNHNS and CDR2 SASEGT come from the germline V gene. The V segment lost 3 bases and the J segment 8 bases; nucleotides outside the gene matches: 10. CDR3 sequence (DNA): TGTGCCAGCAGTGAGGCGGGCGGGAGTTTCGATGAGCAGTTCTTC. This encodes CASSEAGGSFDEQFF.

This clone was detected only a few times. The chain joins TRBV5-6 to TRBJ2-1; 7 bases are shared with TRBD2. The ends lost 0 bases at V and 3 bases at J; junction bases unmatched: 6. The germline gives CDR1 SGHDT, CDR2 YYEEEE. CDR3 length: 16 amino acids. DNA of the CDR3: TGTGCCAGCAGCTTGGCGTTGGCGGGAGTCTACAATGAGCAGTTCTTC. Its translation is CASSLALAGVYNEQFF. Drawing the rest from reference TRBV5-6 and TRBJ2-1, the complete variable domain is DAGVTQSPTHLIKTRGQQVTLRCSPKSGHDTVSWYQQALGQGPQFIFQYYEEEERQRGNFPDRFSGHQFPNYSSELNVNALLLGDSALYLCASSLALAGVYNEQFFGPGTRLTVL.

The chain couples TRBV30 to TRBJ1-1; possibly TRBD1 for D (6 bases). The V end was cut by 0 bases, the J end by 5 bases, with 13 bases between. The CDR3 sequence is 14 residues long. The V gene's germline CDR1 is GTSNPN and CDR2 SVGIG (reference sequence). The CDR3 sequence: CAWSVGQGQTEAFF. The CDR3 coding sequence is TGTGCCTGGAGTGTAGGCCAGGGGCAGACTGAAGCTTTCTTT.

On this clone: This CDR3 is also generated by other DNA sequences in the sample. The V and J genes are TRBV27 and TRBJ1-5; tentatively, D is TRBD1 (6 bases). The CDR3 runs 14 residues. V gave up 5 bases and J gave up 3 bases, with 11 bases separating them. The germline V gene encodes CDR1 MNHEY and CDR2 SMNVEV (reference sequence). In nucleotides, the CDR3 is TGTGCCAGCAGTCCGAGGGGGAACAATCAGCCCCAGCATTTT. Translating it yields CASSPRGNNQPQHF.

The V and J genes are TRBV14 and TRBJ2-3, with D uncertain. There are 15 residues in the CDR3. CDR1 and CDR2 (germline): SGHDN, FVKESK. Trimming left V 3 bases short and J 2 bases short, with 12 bases between. Written as DNA, the CDR3 is TGTGCCAGCAGCCATCTCTCCACAGCCACAGATACGCAGTATTTT. Protein: CASSHLSTATDTQYF.

Here the CDR3 reads CASSPPGTYRETQYF. CDR3 nucleotides: TGTGCCAGCAGCCCACCCGGGACGTATAGGGAGACCCAGTACTTC. V and J are TRBV7-2 and TRBJ2-5; D may be TRBD1 or TRBD2 (5 bases each). This CDR3 spans 15 amino acids. CDR1 is SGHTA, CDR2 FQGNSA, per germline. Trimming took off 5 bases at V and 5 bases at J, with 18 bases between the two ends.

This clone was picked up a small number of times. The V call is TRBV29-1, the J call TRBJ2-1, with TRBD2 matching 10 bases. CDR3 length: 13 residues. The J segment lost 6 bases and the V segment lost 7 bases, leaving 6 bases of the junction unmatched. The germline gives CDR1 SQVTM, CDR2 ANQGSEA. The CDR3 is CSANGLAVNEQFF. The CDR3 DNA reads TGCAGCGCCAACGGACTAGCGGTCAATGAGCAGTTCTTC.